The clone carrying this T cell receptor beta chain was seen a few times. This specimen comes from a study of blood T cell repertoires in COVID-19. Study overall: The United States, Italy and Spain were the sources of the acute and convalescent COVID-19 samples. From T cells, B-cell-depleted T cells, or PBMCs came the material, which was cDNA or gDNA.

The germline V gene encodes CDR1 MNHEY and CDR2 SMNVEV (reference sequence). This CDR3 has 13 residues. Trimming cost V 6 bases and J 4 bases, with 12 bases left between them. Original handling: Estimation of nucleated cell counts was performed using reference gene primer amplification. The table came from immunoSEQ multiplex PCR; TCRdb's copy has only in-frame clones and leaves some out. For V, J and clone size, that table is used; D and trimming come from the DNA. This sample has 110,000 or so clones, with around 83% found just once. The clonotype comes from a woman in her 70s with acute or convalescent COVID-19. This rearrangement joins TRBV27 to TRBJ1-2; TRBD1 is a possible D gene (6 bases). Sequenced sample: peripheral blood. DNA of the CDR3: TGTGCCAGCAGCCCAACAGGGCTCTATGGCTACACCTTC. This codes for CASSPTGLYGYTF.